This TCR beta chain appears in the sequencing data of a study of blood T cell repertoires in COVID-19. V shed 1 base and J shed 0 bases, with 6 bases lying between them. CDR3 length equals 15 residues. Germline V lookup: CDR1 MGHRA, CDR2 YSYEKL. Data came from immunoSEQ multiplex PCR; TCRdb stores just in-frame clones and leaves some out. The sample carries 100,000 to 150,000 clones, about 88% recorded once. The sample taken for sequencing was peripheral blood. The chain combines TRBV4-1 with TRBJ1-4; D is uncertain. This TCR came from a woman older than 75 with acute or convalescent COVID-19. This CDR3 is CASSQGLTTNEKLFF. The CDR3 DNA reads TGCGCCAGCAGCCAAGGACTCACAACTAATGAAAAACTGTTTTTT.